These T cell receptor beta chains were read from a single sample in a study of brain T cells in children with intractable seizures. Only in-frame clones appear in the TCRdb table, and some are missing; sequencing was by immunoSEQ multiplex PCR. Of hundreds of thousands of clones in the sample, roughly 92% were seen once. This specimen consisted of peripheral blood, obtained 5 to 6 months after surgery. These receptors all come from a boy under three years old with tuberous sclerosis and intractable seizures. Both conserved end residues are trimmed from each CDR3. The order of the fields is V gene, J gene, CDR3 protein.

TRBV25-1	TRBJ2-7	ASSGRYEQY
TRBV3-1/TRBV3-2	TRBJ1-6	ASSQVLPGNNSPLH
TRBV19	TRBJ2-3	ASRPRQGGTDTQY
TRBV4-1	TRBJ2-1	ASSHRDRVLDEQF
TRBV7-9	TRBJ2-7	ASSAKGQPIYEQY
TRBV24-1	TRBJ2-7	ATSTSGRSQEQY
TRBV27	TRBJ1-5	ASSLAGGVQPQH
TRBV19	TRBJ1-4	ASSIDRGGGEKLF
TRBV7-9	TRBJ2-1	ASSSRKGPVGSDEQF
TRBV11-2	TRBJ2-1	ASSSSHEQF
TRBV6-1	TRBJ1-1	ASSGTNTPTNTEAF
TRBV11-2	TRBJ2-5	ASSSRWDRPQETQY
TRBV5-6	TRBJ2-3	ASSLVRTSTDTQY
TRBV19	TRBJ1-1	ASSPGGTEAF
TRBV30	TRBJ1-3	AWSGGDGNTIY
TRBV13	TRBJ2-7	ASGRWAGGVDEQY
TRBV2	TRBJ1-1	ARSNTQGPYAEAF
TRBV19	TRBJ1-1	ASSIPTGDSTEAF
TRBV7-7	TRBJ2-2	ASSTRTDTGELF
TRBV29-1	TRBJ2-7	SVEAGSSYEQY
TRBV12-3/TRBV12-4	TRBJ2-3	ASSSMTDTQY
TRBV4-1	TRBJ2-1	ASSPQTTGTGYEQF
TRBV2	TRBJ1-1	ASREYTGRKTEAF
TRBV12-3/TRBV12-4	TRBJ1-2	ASSFGGYGYT
TRBV4-1	TRBJ1-2	ASSQDLGFYGYT
TRBV30	TRBJ2-1	AWSVRAGWYNEQF
TRBV6-2/TRBV6-3	TRBJ1-2	ASSRPRGASYGYT
TRBV29-1	TRBJ1-1	SVEGGTSSRSAEAF
TRBV4-1	TRBJ1-2	ASSQDLRDPSVYGYT
TRBV18	TRBJ2-3	ASSPRTSGARTDTQY
TRBV5-1	TRBJ2-5	ASSLGLSGETQY
TRBV5-6	TRBJ1-1	ASSLLSLRNTEAF
TRBV9	TRBJ2-3	ASSRLAGTSTDTQY
TRBV2	TRBJ2-6	ASSQGTSGANVLT
TRBV12-5	TRBJ2-3	ASGLVTSQDTDTQY
TRBV7-9	TRBJ1-2	ASTTGAGSGYT
TRBV27	TRBJ2-7	ASSGRGYEQY
TRBV9	TRBJ2-3	ASSSDIPTDTQY
TRBV4-1	TRBJ1-2	ASRKPGGQDYGYT
TRBV7-8	TRBJ1-4	ASSLGGARVEKLF
TRBV3-1/TRBV3-2	TRBJ1-2	ASSQDSNRLHYGYT
TRBV4-2	TRBJ1-3	ASSQDLVNTIY
TRBV25-1	TRBJ1-1	ASTERGVAF
TRBV13	TRBJ2-1	ASSPGTLDEQF
TRBV6-5	TRBJ2-7	ASSYLREGYEQY
TRBV21-1	TRBJ2-7	ASSKGSGNYEQY
TRBV5-6	TRBJ1-2	ASQLKGGSGYT
TRBV29-1	TRBJ1-2	SVEETGDYGYT